This passage covers 14 T cell receptor beta chains from one sample sequenced in a study of T-cell memory formation after mild COVID-19. TCRdb re-called the 5' RACE reads through MiXCR, storing one row per CDR3 protein. The sample shows under 200,000 distinct CDR3 sequences, around 10% of them seen only once. Input material: PBMCs or a T cell subset sorted from them (not recorded which). The receptor set was obtained from a man aged 18 to 30 who had mild COVID-19 (a few samples of this study predate the infection). Cell type and time point are not known.

The V and J genes are TRBV7-9 and TRBJ1-4; no clear D gene. CDR1 and CDR2 from the germline V gene are SEHNR and FQNEAQ (reference sequence). Trimming stripped 3 bases from V and 8 bases from J, with 13 bases between. The CDR3 runs 14 residues. For the CDR3, the DNA is TGTGCCAGCAGCTTTTTCCAGGCAGGAGAAAAACTGTTTTTT. Protein sequence: CASSFFQAGEKLFF.

This clonotype was observed many times. The chain links TRBV7-2 to TRBJ2-5, with 9 bases aligning to TRBD2. Trimming at V came to 2 bases and at J to 4 bases, leaving 8 bases not matched to a gene. CDR3 length: 16 amino acids. CDR1 SGHTA and CDR2 FQGNSA come from the germline V gene. DNA of the CDR3: TGTGCCAGCAGCTTAACCAGCGGGGGGCTAGTAGAGACCCAGTACTTC. Translating it yields CASSLTSGGLVETQYF.

This clonotype was observed a handful of times. The chain couples TRBV5-6 to TRBJ2-3, with 7 bases aligning to TRBD2. CDR3 size: 12 residues. Trimming cost V 2 bases and J 8 bases; bases outside gene matches: 2. Per germline, CDR1 SGHDT and CDR2 YYEEEE. The CDR3 DNA sequence: TGTGCCAGCAGCTTAAGGGAGGGTACGCAGTATTTT. Encoded protein: CASSLREGTQYF. Full variable domain (missing parts from reference TRBV5-6 and TRBJ2-3): DAGVTQSPTHLIKTRGQQVTLRCSPKSGHDTVSWYQQALGQGPQFIFQYYEEEERQRGNFPDRFSGHQFPNYSSELNVNALLLGDSALYLCASSLREGTQYFGPGTRLTVL.

This clonotype was observed many times. The chain links TRBV20-1 to TRBJ2-4; no reliable D call. The V end was cut by 4 bases, the J end by 8 bases, with 9 bases between. The CDR3 is 11 residues long. Germline CDR1 is DFQATT and CDR2 is SNEGSKA (reference sequence). The CDR3 coding sequence is TGCAGTGCTACAGAACTTGACATTCAGTACTTC. It encodes CSATELDIQYF.

This clonotype was picked up a small number of times. V is TRBV12-3 or TRBV12-4 and J is TRBJ1-1; a weak D match, TRBD1 (6 bases). The CDR3 length is 12 residues. Trimming shortened V by 6 bases and J by 11 bases, and 16 bases separated the two germline ends. The chain's CDR3 is CASRYPGTRAFF. CDR3 nucleotide sequence: TGTGCCAGCAGATATCCCGGGACAAGGGCTTTCTTT.

This clonotype was observed at least ten times. The chain links TRBV4-1 to TRBJ2-1; D gene uncertain. Germline V lookup: CDR1 MGHRA, CDR2 YSYEKL. The CDR3 covers 16 residues. The V end was cut by 1 base, the J end by 1 base, with 11 bases between. The CDR3 DNA sequence: TGCGCCAGCAGCCAAGTCGACCTAGTTTCCTACAATGAGCAGTTCTTC. Amino acids: CASSQVDLVSYNEQFF.

This clonotype came up a few times. CDR3 amino acids: CSATRQGAGTEAFF. In DNA form, the CDR3 reads TGCAGTGCAACCCGACAGGGGGCGGGCACTGAAGCTTTCTTT. V is TRBV20-1 and J is TRBJ1-1; 10 bases align to TRBD1. This CDR3 contains 14 residues. V lost 6 bases and J lost 4; bases outside the gene matches: 8. CDR1 is DFQATT and CDR2 is SNEGSKA in the germline V gene (reference sequence).

J is TRBJ1-5 and V is TRBV23-1; D unresolved. TRBV23-1 is flagged as an ORF with uncertain function. V was shortened by 2 bases and J by 4 bases, with 6 bases between the two germline ends. This CDR3 has 13 amino acids. CDR3 sequence: CASSQPENQPQHF. CDR3 nucleotides: TGCGCCAGCAGTCAACCCGAGAATCAGCCCCAGCATTTT.

There are a few counts of this clonotype. This chain links TRBV11-2 with TRBJ1-6; TRBD1 is a possible D gene (6 bases). The germline V gene has CDR1 SGHAT and CDR2 FQNNGV. The CDR3 sequence is 15 residues long. The ends were cut back, 1 base at V and 6 bases at J, with 10 bases in the middle. CDR3 amino acids: CASSLGRGFNSPLHF. The CDR3 DNA reads as TGTGCCAGCAGCTTAGGCAGGGGATTTAATTCACCCCTCCACTTT.

A few counts support this clonotype. The rearrangement links TRBV7-2 to TRBJ2-5, with 10 bases that match TRBD2. V was clipped by 4 bases and J by 4 bases; unmatched bases: 9. This CDR3 region has 16 residues. Germline V gives CDR1 SGHTA, CDR2 FQGNSA. Here the CDR3 reads CASSSLGASGGETQYF. CDR3 nucleotide sequence: TGTGCCAGCAGCTCCCTTGGGGCTAGCGGGGGAGAGACCCAGTACTTC. Variable domain in full (rest from reference TRBV7-2 and TRBJ2-5): GAGVSQSPSNKVTEKGKDVELRCDPISGHTALYWYRQSLGQGLEFLIYFQGNSAPDKSGLPSDRFSAERTGGSVSTLTIQRTQQEDSAVYLCASSSLGASGGETQYFGPGTRLLVL.

This chain connects TRBV9 to TRBJ2-3, with a tentative D call TRBD1 (5 bases). Germline lookup yields CDR1 SGDLS and CDR2 YYNGEE. The V and J ends lost 4 bases and 1 base respectively, with 13 bases between them. The CDR3 has 15 amino acids. The CDR3 spells CASSPSPRGTDTQYF. The CDR3 nucleotides read TGTGCCAGCAGCCCATCTCCCAGGGGCACAGATACGCAGTATTTT.

The chain uses TRBV7-9 and TRBJ1-1, with D perhaps matching TRBD1 (6 bases). The ends were cut back, 2 bases at V and 6 bases at J, with 13 bases in the middle. The CDR3 runs 14 residues. Germline loops: CDR1 SEHNR, CDR2 FQNEAQ (reference sequence). CDR3 sequence: CASSLQQGEAEAFF. The CDR3 nucleotides are TGTGCCAGCAGCTTACAACAGGGTGAGGCTGAAGCTTTCTTT. The full variable domain, with the rest looked up from reference TRBV7-9 and TRBJ1-1, is DTGVSQNPRHKITKRGQNVTFRCDPISEHNRLYWYRQTLGQGPEFLTYFQNEAQLEKSRLLSDRFSAERPKGSFSTLEIQRTEQGDSAMYLCASSLQQGEAEAFFGQGTRLTVV.

The chain is built from TRBV9 and TRBJ1-2; TRBD1 is a possible D gene (5 bases). V was shortened by 2 bases and J by 5 bases, with 10 bases between the two germline ends. The CDR3 is 13 residues long. In germline, CDR1 is SGDLS, CDR2 YYNGEE. Here the CDR3 DNA reads TGTGCCAGCAGCGTTCAGGGTTATTATGGCTACACCTTC. Encoded protein: CASSVQGYYGYTF.

This clonotype was counted a few times. The CDR3 reads CASSPGQGMTEAFF. CDR3 nucleotide sequence: TGTGCCAGCAGTCCAGGACAGGGGATGACTGAAGCTTTCTTT. The chain combines TRBV12-3 or TRBV12-4 with TRBJ1-1, with 9 bases identical to TRBD1. Trimming took 5 bases from V and 5 from J; bases not matched to a gene: 6. There are 14 residues in the CDR3.